Below are 5 T cell receptor beta chains sequenced from a single sample in a study of T cell repertoires in cytomegalovirus infection. TCRdb called the reads again in MiXCR, with one record for every CDR3 protein. The repertoire holds approximately 500,000 distinct CDR3 sequences, with about 17% as singletons. Material for sequencing was CD8+ T cells from PBMCs. The receptors were sampled from a human donor in good health (CMV status not recorded). Some clones in this sample may be carry-over from other donors' samples.

This clonotype was counted at least ten times. The rearrangement links TRBV7-3 to TRBJ1-1; 8 nucleotides agree with TRBD1. CDR1 and CDR2 (germline): SGHTA, FQGTGA. The CDR3 is 17 residues long. Trimming removed 1 base from V and 5 bases from J; junction bases left unmatched: 12. CDR3 loop: CASSLMAGGAGGTEAFF. CDR3 nucleotide sequence: TGTGCCAGCAGCTTAATGGCAGGGGGCGCCGGGGGGACTGAAGCTTTCTTT.

This clonotype was recorded many times. This chain joins TRBV12-3 or TRBV12-4 and TRBJ2-5, with D possibly being TRBD1 (6 bases). The V end lost 2 bases, the J end lost 0 bases, and 10 bases lay between the germline ends. CDR3 length equals 15 residues. CDR3 sequence reads: CASSLSQGNQETQYF. Here the CDR3 DNA reads TGTGCCAGCAGTTTATCACAGGGAAACCAAGAGACCCAGTACTTC.

This clonotype was recorded at least ten times. The chain uses TRBV7-3 and TRBJ2-1, with 9 bases matching TRBD2. This CDR3 is built from 16 residues. J lost 5 bases, V lost 2 bases, and 7 bases had no gene match. CDR1 and CDR2 (germline): SGHTA, FQGTGA. The CDR3 region has the DNA TGTGCCAGCAGCTTAGTCGGCGGGAGGGGCCACAATGAGCAGTTCTTC. This gives the protein CASSLVGGRGHNEQFF.

CDR3: CSANLLAGAYNEQFF. CDR3 nucleotide sequence: TGCAGTGCTAATTTACTAGCGGGAGCCTACAATGAGCAGTTCTTC. The V gene is TRBV20-1, the J gene TRBJ2-1, with 11 bases aligning to TRBD2. The trim removed 4 bases at V and 2 bases at J, leaving 4 bases unmatched. The CDR3 length is 15 residues. CDR1 and CDR2 from the germline V gene are DFQATT and SNEGSKA (reference sequence).

The chain couples TRBV11-2 to TRBJ1-3; D gene ambiguous. The CDR3 totals 15 residues. V was trimmed by 3 bases and J by 0 bases, leaving 9 bases between them. CDR1 and CDR2 (germline): SGHAT, FQNNGV. CDR3 region: CASSFYYGSGNTIYF. The DNA of the CDR3 is TGTGCCAGCAGCTTTTATTACGGCTCTGGAAACACCATATATTTT.